Listed below are T cell receptor beta chains from one sample, sequenced in a study of vaccination effects on CD4 cells after COVID-19. Repertoires were generated with immunoSEQ multiplex PCR, while TCRdb's copy carries only in-frame clones and drops some. The table has 45,000 to 55,000 clones, about 70% seen once. Their antigens remain unidentified. The material sequenced was CD4+ T cells from PBMCs cultured without peptide, taken after COVID-19 vaccination. The receptors come from a human donor who received a COVID-19 vaccine. Both conserved end residues are part of each CDR3. The order of the fields is D gene, V gene, J gene, clone size, CDR3 length, CDR3 protein, CDR3 DNA. A D gene is named only where the DNA matches it firmly. Expanded clones get a size class; other rows say once, few or many, or leave the size out.

>.|TRBV6-4|TRBJ1-2|.|19
CASSVGRGVKSKKNYGYTF
TGTGCCAGCAGTGTGGGCCGGGGGGTGAAGTCAAAGAAAAACTATGGCTACACCTTC
>.|TRBV19|TRBJ2-7|.|14
CASTSNYPRYEQYF
TGTGCCAGTACCTCTAACTACCCTCGCTACGAGCAGTACTTC
>.|TRBV2|TRBJ1-5|.|13
CASNWVPNQPQHF
TGTGCCAGCAATTGGGTCCCCAATCAGCCCCAGCATTTT
>TRBD1|TRBV19|TRBJ2-7|.|14
CASRITGGPYEQYF
TGTGCCAGTAGGATTACAGGGGGCCCCTACGAGCAGTACTTC
>.|TRBV12-3/TRBV12-4|TRBJ1-1|.|13
CASSSLVNTEAFF
TGTGCCAGCAGTTCCCTCGTAAACACTGAAGCTTTCTTT
>TRBD2|TRBV11-2|TRBJ2-7|.|16
CASSTLERGSSYEQYF
TGTGCCAGCAGCACCCTTGAGCGGGGGAGCTCCTACGAGCAGTACTTC
>TRBD2|TRBV12-5|TRBJ2-1|.|16
CASGLGGLAPNNEQFF
TGTGCTAGTGGTTTGGGGGGACTAGCGCCTAACAATGAGCAGTTCTTC
>TRBD1|TRBV6-1|TRBJ1-2|.|15
CASSEIWTGGSGYTF
TGTGCCAGCAGTGAAATTTGGACAGGGGGTTCTGGCTACACCTTC
>TRBD1|TRBV2|TRBJ2-7|.|14
CASSADRSSYEQYF
TGTGCCAGCAGTGCGGACAGGAGCTCCTACGAGCAGTACTTC
>.|TRBV6-2/TRBV6-3|TRBJ2-1|.|14
CASSYIGREDEQFF
TGTGCCAGCAGTTACATTGGACGTGAAGATGAGCAGTTCTTC
>TRBD1|TRBV7-2|TRBJ2-7|.|13
CASSFDRANEQYF
TGTGCCAGCAGCTTCGACAGGGCGAACGAGCAGTACTTC
>.|TRBV10-2|TRBJ2-1|.|14
CASVPTGLHNEQFF
TGCGCCAGCGTACCGACGGGACTCCACAATGAGCAGTTCTTC
>.|TRBV5-1|TRBJ2-3|.|15
CASSLDSYSTDTQYF
TGCGCCAGCAGCTTGGATAGCTACAGCACAGATACGCAGTATTTT
>.|TRBV9|TRBJ2-2|.|13
CASSPEGSGELFF
TGTGCCAGCAGCCCAGAAGGTAGCGGGGAGCTGTTTTTT
>.|TRBV10-2|TRBJ2-3|.|14
CASARGKLSDTQYF
TGCGCCAGCGCCCGCGGGAAGCTGTCAGATACGCAGTATTTT
>.|TRBV7-9|TRBJ2-7|few|13
CASSPLGPYEQYF
TGTGCCAGCAGCCCACTAGGACCTTACGAGCAGTACTTC
>.|TRBV5-4|TRBJ2-1|.|16
CASSWNLAEGYNEQFF
TGTGCCAGCAGCTGGAATTTGGCGGAAGGTTACAATGAGCAGTTCTTC
>.|TRBV7-6|TRBJ1-2|.|18
CASSHLGLQGKANYGYTF
TGTGCCAGCAGCCACCTGGGGTTACAGGGAAAAGCTAACTATGGCTACACCTTC
>TRBD1|TRBV6-5|TRBJ1-6|.|15
CASSYSDRANSPLHF
TGTGCCAGCAGTTACTCCGACAGGGCGAATTCACCCCTCCACTTT
>TRBD1|TRBV28|TRBJ1-6|.|16
CASSLSGDRADSPLHF
TGTGCCAGCAGTTTATCGGGTGACAGGGCGGATTCACCCCTCCACTTT
>.|TRBV11-1|TRBJ2-2|.|14
CASSLTGGDGELFF
TGTGCCAGCAGTCTAACCGGGGGTGACGGGGAGCTGTTTTTT
>.|TRBV18|TRBJ1-6|.|13
CASSPGDNSPLHF
TGTGCCAGCTCACCGGGAGATAATTCACCCCTCCACTTT
>.|TRBV19|TRBJ1-3|once|14
CASSMDSSGNTIYF
TGTGCCAGTAGTATGGACAGCTCTGGAAACACCATATATTTT
>.|TRBV25-1|TRBJ2-1|.|12
CASSLTGVEQFF
TGTGCCAGCAGCCTCACGGGGGTTGAGCAGTTCTTC
>.|TRBV7-9|TRBJ1-1|.|14
CASTRVGEDTEAFF
TGTGCCAGCACCCGGGTGGGGGAGGACACTGAGGCTTTCTTT
>.|TRBV12-3/TRBV12-4|TRBJ1-1|.|12
CASSFPGTEAFF
TGTGCCAGCAGTTTTCCGGGGACTGAAGCTTTCTTT
>TRBD2|TRBV5-1|TRBJ2-5|few|16
CASSLAPAGGQETQYF
TGCGCCAGCAGCTTGGCCCCGGCGGGGGGCCAAGAGACCCAGTACTTC
>TRBD1|TRBV2|TRBJ1-1|few|14
CASSEGTGGTEAFF
TGTGCCAGCAGTGAAGGGACAGGGGGGACTGAAGCTTTCTTT
>.|TRBV5-8|TRBJ2-1|.|18
CASSLLFLSVRSYNEQFF
TGTGCCAGCAGCTTGTTATTCTTATCGGTCCGCTCCTACAATGAGCAGTTCTTC